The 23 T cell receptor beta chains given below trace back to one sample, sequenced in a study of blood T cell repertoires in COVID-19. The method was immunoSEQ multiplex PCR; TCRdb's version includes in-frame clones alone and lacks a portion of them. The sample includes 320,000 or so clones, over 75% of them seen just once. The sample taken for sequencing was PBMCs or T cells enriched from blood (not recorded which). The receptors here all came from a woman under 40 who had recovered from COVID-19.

CDR3 loop: CASSRTSGGASVEQYF. CDR3 nucleotides: TGTGCCAGCAGCCGGACTAGCGGGGGGGCGTCGGTCGAGCAGTACTTC. V usage is TRBV14 and J usage is TRBJ2-7; 15 positions match TRBD2. The V gene's germline CDR1 is SGHDN and CDR2 FVKESK. Losses at the gene ends were 4 bases for V and 6 bases for J; bases not matched to a gene: 7. This CDR3 comprises 16 residues.

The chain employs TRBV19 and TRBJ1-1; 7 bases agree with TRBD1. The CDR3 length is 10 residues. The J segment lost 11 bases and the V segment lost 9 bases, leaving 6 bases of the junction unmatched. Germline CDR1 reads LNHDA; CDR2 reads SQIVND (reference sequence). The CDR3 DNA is TGTGCCAGACTACAGGGGCGCGCTTTCTTT. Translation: CARLQGRAFF. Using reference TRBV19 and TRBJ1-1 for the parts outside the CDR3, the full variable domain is DGGITQSPKYLFRKEGQNVTLSCEQNLNHDAMYWYRQDPGQGLRLIYYSQIVNDFQKGDIAEGYSVSREKKESFPLTVTSAQKNPTAFYLCARLQGRAFFGQGTRLTVV.

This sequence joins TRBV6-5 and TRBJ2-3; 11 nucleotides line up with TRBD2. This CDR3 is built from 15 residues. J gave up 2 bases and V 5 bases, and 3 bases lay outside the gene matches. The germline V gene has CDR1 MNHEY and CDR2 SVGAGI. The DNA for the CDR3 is TGTGCCAGCAGTCCACTAGCGGGGGACACAGATACGCAGTATTTT. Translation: CASSPLAGDTDTQYF.

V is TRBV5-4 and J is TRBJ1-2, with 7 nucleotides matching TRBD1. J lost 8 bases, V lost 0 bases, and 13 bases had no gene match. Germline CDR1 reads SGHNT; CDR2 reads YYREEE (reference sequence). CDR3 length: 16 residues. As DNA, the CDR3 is TGTGCCAGCAGCTTGGGGGCCACAGGGGCGAGAGGGGGCTACACCTTC. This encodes CASSLGATGARGGYTF.

CDR3 sequence (DNA): TGTGCCAGCAGCTTAGAGGGACTAGCGGGGGAAGGAACAGATACGCAGTATTTT. This translates into CASSLEGLAGEGTDTQYF. The chain carries TRBV7-2 and TRBJ2-3; 14 bases line up with TRBD2. Germline V lookup: CDR1 SGHTA, CDR2 FQGNSA. V shed 1 base and J 3 bases; nucleotides not matched to a gene: 6. The CDR3 loop spans 18 amino acids.

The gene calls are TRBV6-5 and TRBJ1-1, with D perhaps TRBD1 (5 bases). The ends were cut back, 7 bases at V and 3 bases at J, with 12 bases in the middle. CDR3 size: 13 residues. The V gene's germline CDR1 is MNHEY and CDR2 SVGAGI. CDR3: CASNRQQYTEAFF. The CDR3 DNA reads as TGTGCCAGCAACCGACAGCAGTACACTGAAGCTTTCTTT.

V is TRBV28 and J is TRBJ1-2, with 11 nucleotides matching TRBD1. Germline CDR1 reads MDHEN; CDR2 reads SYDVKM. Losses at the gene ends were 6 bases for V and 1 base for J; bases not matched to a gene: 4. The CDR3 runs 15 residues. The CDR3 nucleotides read TGTGCCAGCAGGGGACAGGGGGTGGGTAACTATGGCTACACCTTC. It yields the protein CASRGQGVGNYGYTF.

This chain's CDR3 is CASTTTGGGYGYTF. The CDR3 coding sequence is TGTGCCAGCACCACGACAGGGGGCGGCTATGGCTACACCTTC. The gene calls are TRBV28 and TRBJ1-2, with 10 bases that match TRBD1. This CDR3 contains 14 residues. Germline V CDR1 and CDR2: MDHEN, SYDVKM. V was clipped by 7 bases and J by 4 bases; unmatched bases: 6.

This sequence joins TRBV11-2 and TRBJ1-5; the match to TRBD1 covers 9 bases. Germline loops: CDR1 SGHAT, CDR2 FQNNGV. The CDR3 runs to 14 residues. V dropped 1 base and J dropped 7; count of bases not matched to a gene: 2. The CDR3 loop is CASSLGTGDQPQHF. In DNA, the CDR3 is TGTGCCAGCAGCTTAGGGACAGGGGACCAGCCCCAGCATTTT.

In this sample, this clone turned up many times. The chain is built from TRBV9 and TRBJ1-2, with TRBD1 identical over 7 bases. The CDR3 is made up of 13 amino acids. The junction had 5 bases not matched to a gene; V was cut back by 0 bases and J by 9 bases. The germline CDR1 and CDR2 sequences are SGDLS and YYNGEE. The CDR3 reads CASSVVGTESYTF. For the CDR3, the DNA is TGTGCCAGCAGCGTAGTAGGGACAGAGAGCTACACCTTC.

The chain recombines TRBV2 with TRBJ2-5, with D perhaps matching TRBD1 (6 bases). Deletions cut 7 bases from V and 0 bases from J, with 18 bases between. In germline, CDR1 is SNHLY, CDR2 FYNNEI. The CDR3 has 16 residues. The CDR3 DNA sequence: TGTGCCAGCATCCTCGGGCCAGGGGCATACCAAGAGACCCAGTACTTC. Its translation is CASILGPGAYQETQYF.

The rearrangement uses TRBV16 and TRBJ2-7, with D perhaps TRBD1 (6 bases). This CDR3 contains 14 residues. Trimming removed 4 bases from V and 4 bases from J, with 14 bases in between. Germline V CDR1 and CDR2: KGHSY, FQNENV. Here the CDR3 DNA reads TGTGCCAGCAGCCGCCCCGGGACAATTTACGAGCAGTACTTC. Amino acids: CASSRPGTIYEQYF.

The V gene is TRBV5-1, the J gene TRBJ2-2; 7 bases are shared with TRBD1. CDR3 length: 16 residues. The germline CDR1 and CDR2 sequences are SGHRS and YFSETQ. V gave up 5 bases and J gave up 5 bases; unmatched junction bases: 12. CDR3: CASSSTGTEITGELFF. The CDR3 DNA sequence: TGCGCCAGCAGTTCCACCGGGACAGAAATTACCGGGGAGCTGTTTTTT.

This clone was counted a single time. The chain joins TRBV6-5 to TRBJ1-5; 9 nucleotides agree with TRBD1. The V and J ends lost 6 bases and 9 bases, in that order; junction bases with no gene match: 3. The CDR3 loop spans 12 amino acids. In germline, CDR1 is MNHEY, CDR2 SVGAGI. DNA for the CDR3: TGTGCCAGCAGGGGGACAGGGTCGCCCCAGCATTTT. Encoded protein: CASRGTGSPQHF.

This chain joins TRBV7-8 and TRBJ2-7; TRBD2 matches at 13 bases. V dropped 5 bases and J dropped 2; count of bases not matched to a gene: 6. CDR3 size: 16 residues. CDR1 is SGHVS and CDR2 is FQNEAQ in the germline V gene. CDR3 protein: CASSMTSGGTPYEQYF. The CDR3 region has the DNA TGTGCCAGCAGCATGACTAGCGGGGGGACTCCCTACGAGCAGTACTTC.

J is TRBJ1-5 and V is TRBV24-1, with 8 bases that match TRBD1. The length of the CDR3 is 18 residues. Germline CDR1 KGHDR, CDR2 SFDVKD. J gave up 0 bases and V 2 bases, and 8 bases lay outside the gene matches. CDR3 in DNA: TGTGCCACCAGTGATTCCAGGACAGGGATGAATAGCAATCAGCCCCAGCATTTT. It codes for CATSDSRTGMNSNQPQHF.

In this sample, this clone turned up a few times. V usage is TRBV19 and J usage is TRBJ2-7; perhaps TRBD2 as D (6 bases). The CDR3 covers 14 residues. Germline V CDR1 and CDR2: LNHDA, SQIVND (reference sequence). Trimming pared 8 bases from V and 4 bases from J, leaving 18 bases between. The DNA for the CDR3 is TGTGCCAGTGCTCCCGGAGGGTTGACTTACGAGCAGTACTTC. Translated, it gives CASAPGGLTYEQYF.

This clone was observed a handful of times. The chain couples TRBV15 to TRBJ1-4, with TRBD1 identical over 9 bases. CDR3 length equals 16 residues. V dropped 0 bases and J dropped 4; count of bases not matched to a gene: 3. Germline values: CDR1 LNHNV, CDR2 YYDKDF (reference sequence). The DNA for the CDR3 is TGTGCCACCAGCAGAGATCCGGGACAGGGTAATGAAAAACTGTTTTTT. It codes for CATSRDPGQGNEKLFF.

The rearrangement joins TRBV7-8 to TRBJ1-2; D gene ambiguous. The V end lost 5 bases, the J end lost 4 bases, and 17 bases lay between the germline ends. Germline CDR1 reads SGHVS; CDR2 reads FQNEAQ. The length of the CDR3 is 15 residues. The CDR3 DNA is TGTGCCAGCAGCCTAGGTGTGCACTCCGGCTATGGCTACACCTTC. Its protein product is CASSLGVHSGYGYTF.

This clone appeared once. The CDR3: CASSRSHGSGNTIYF. The CDR3 DNA sequence: TGTGCCAGCAGCCGAAGCCATGGCTCTGGAAACACCATATATTTT. The rearrangement uses TRBV11-2 and TRBJ1-3, with unresolved D. Germline V gene sequence: CDR1 SGHAT, CDR2 FQNNGV. There are 15 residues in the CDR3. V was shortened by 5 bases and J by 0 bases, with 11 bases between the two germline ends.

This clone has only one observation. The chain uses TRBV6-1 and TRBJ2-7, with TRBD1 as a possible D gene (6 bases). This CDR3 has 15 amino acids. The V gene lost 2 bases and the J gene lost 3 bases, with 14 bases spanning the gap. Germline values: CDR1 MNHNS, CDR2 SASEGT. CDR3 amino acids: CASSESQGVYYEQYF. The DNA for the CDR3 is TGTGCCAGCAGTGAATCACAGGGTGTATACTACGAGCAGTACTTC.

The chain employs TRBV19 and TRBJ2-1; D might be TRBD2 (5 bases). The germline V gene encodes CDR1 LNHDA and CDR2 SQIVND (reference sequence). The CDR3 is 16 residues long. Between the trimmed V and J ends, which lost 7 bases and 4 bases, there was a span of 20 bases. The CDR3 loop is CASISGPGWGYNEQFF. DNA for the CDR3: TGTGCCAGTATCTCAGGACCGGGATGGGGATACAATGAGCAGTTCTTC.

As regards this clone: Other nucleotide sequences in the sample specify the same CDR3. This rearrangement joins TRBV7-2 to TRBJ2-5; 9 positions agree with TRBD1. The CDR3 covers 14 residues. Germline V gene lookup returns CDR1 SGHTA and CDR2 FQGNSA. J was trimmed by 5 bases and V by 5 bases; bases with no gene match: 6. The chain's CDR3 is CASSQTGGGETQYF. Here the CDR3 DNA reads TGTGCCAGCAGCCAGACAGGGGGAGGCGAGACCCAGTACTTC.